The clone carrying this T cell receptor beta chain was seen once. The sample originates from a study of multiple sclerosis patients with progressive multifocal leukoencephalopathy. The time point denotes: about a year of natalizumab therapy. Sequencing was at survey level. Using immunoSEQ multiplex PCR, the repertoire was profiled, and TCRdb retains in-frame clones only, with some absent. The sample yields fewer than 35,000 clones, 90% seen once. CDR1 and CDR2 from the germline V gene are SNHLY and FYNNEI. V lost 8 bases to trimming and J lost 6 bases, with 13 bases between them. The CDR3 has 13 residues.

The receptor was isolated from a human donor with multiple sclerosis. Sample: PBMCs, taken from a patient treated with natalizumab. The chain recombines TRBV2 with TRBJ1-4; D not certain. The CDR3, as DNA: TGTGCCAGCGCGGTTGGAACCTATGAAAAACTGTTTTTT. Protein product: CASAVGTYEKLFF.